This TCR beta chain is drawn from a study of control samples from healthy donors and cancer patients. Assay: immunoSEQ multiplex PCR; the TCRdb copy retains only in-frame clones and omits some. The sample records about 110,000 clones, roughly 90% being singletons. The germline V gene has CDR1 LNHDA and CDR2 SQIVND (reference sequence). J was trimmed by 2 bases and V by 7 bases; bases with no gene match: 4. The CDR3 runs to 13 residues. The source is a woman aged 55-70 years with lung cancer. The V call is TRBV19, the J call TRBJ1-2; 7 positions agree with TRBD1. Material for sequencing was PBMCs. CDR3 sequence reads: CASNTQGNYGYTF. The CDR3 bases are TGTGCCAGTAACACACAGGGGAACTATGGCTACACCTTC.